The present entry profiles one TCR beta chain with its context. Antigen: not known. Between the trimmed V and J ends, which lost 5 bases and 3 bases, there was a span of 5 bases. Germline values: CDR1 MDHEN, CDR2 SYDVKM. This CDR3 region has 11 residues. These data originate in a study of shared clonotypes between healthy human individuals. Study-level results: Relative to their counterparts shared across all four donors, non-shared clonotypes exhibited diminished generation probabilities. In this cohort, only blood was sampled, and tissue repertoires likely differ.

The study enrolled healthy HIV-negative adults without recent acute infections or vaccinations as donors. CD45RO+ cells plus CCR7-negative CD45RA+ TemRA cells formed CD8 memory. TCRdb keeps only in-frame clones here, not all; method: immunoSEQ multiplex PCR. Of 100,000 to 130,000 clones listed, around 68% are singletons. Source material: memory CD8+ T cells sorted from blood. As for subset: CD45RO+ cells pooled with CCR7-negative TemRA cells. The V and J genes are TRBV28 and TRBJ2-7; D gene ambiguous. The receptor was derived from a woman in her thirties in good health. The CDR3 loop reads CASSGDYEQYF. Here the CDR3 DNA reads TGTGCCAGCAGTGGCGACTACGAGCAGTACTTC.